This T cell receptor (beta chain) was recovered during a study of blood T cell repertoires in COVID-19. This clone came up a few times. Participant age was roughly 18 to 90 years, and participants resided in fewer than 25 US areas. Assignment of participants to cohorts was predicated upon participant-reported clinical history. Study processing details: Estimation of nucleated cell counts was performed using reference gene primer amplification. Sequenced by immunoSEQ multiplex PCR; TCRdb stores in-frame clones only, minus some. That table gives V, J and clone size, and the DNA gave D and trimming. The sample has about 220,000 clones, about nine tenths seen once. The source material was PBMCs or T cells enriched from blood (not recorded which). This TCR was recovered from a woman aged 40-49 years with acute COVID-19.

The CDR3 protein is CASSLGAGFYNSPLHF. CDR3 DNA: TGTGCCAGCAGCTTAGGGGCAGGGTTTTATAATTCACCCCTCCACTTT. The chain couples TRBV7-9 to TRBJ1-6; maybe TRBD1 (5 bases). The V end was cut by 1 base, the J end by 4 bases, with 11 bases between. CDR1 SEHNR and CDR2 FQNEAQ come from the germline V gene (reference sequence). The CDR3 is 16 amino acids.